Following are 20 T cell receptor beta chains from one sample sequenced in a study of beta chain features in type 1 diabetes listed by TCRdb under 2018. The library was produced with the immunoSEQ multiplex PCR assay. The High Capacity cDNA Reverse Transcription Kit was used to reverse transcribe all of the isolated RNA, meaning that expressed TCRB transcripts were what got sequenced. Imported from immuneACCESS, the table was reduced by TCRdb to in-frame sequences with V and J called. These copies leave out some clones; in studies compared against another copy, an unresolved V gene accounts for under half, and the cause of the remainder is not known. This sample lists roughly 500,000 clones; approximately 10% were detected once. The top ten constitute roughly 0.046% of the sample. Material: naive CD4+ T cells from blood. The cell subset or site label, read with the paper, signifies: true naive CD4+ T cells. These receptors were collected from a woman aged 18-29 years in good health.

In its sample, this clone was seen a few times. This chain's CDR3 is CASTHRIIGYYEQYF. The CDR3 DNA is TGTGCCAGCACCCATCGGATTATAGGGTACTACGAGCAGTACTTC. The chain joins TRBV5-6 to TRBJ2-7; D is ambiguous. The CDR3 consists of 15 residues. Per the germline V gene, CDR1 is SGHDT and CDR2 is YYEEEE. Trimming took 6 bases from V and 3 from J, leaving 19 bases between them.

The chain is built from TRBV29-1 and TRBJ2-7, with D possibly TRBD2 on 6 matching bases. Trimming stripped 6 bases from V and 7 bases from J, with 13 bases between. CDR3 length: 11 amino acids. Germline V gives CDR1 SQVTM, CDR2 ANQGSEA. The CDR3 coding sequence is TGCAGCGTCCACCAGGCGGGGGAGCAGTACGTC. Encoded protein: CSVHQAGEQYV.

The chain recombines TRBV29-1 with TRBJ1-1; TRBD1 might be the D (6 bases). CDR3 length: 15 amino acids. Germline loops: CDR1 SQVTM, CDR2 ANQGSEA. Trimming took off 3 bases at V and 5 bases at J, with 19 bases between the two ends. The CDR3 loop is CSVDLFWAGDTEAFF. As DNA, the CDR3 is TGCAGCGTTGATTTGTTCTGGGCAGGGGATACTGAAGCTTTCTTT.

This clone was counted only a few times. Other DNA sequences in the sample encode the same CDR3. The chain employs TRBV9 and TRBJ2-1; TRBD2 aligns across 8 bases. In germline, CDR1 is SGDLS, CDR2 YYNGEE. Losses at the gene ends were 0 bases for V and 7 bases for J; bases not matched to a gene: 6. This CDR3 region has 15 residues. The CDR3 loop reads CASSVVPGGGNEQFF. The CDR3 coding sequence is TGTGCCAGCAGCGTAGTACCGGGAGGGGGGAATGAGCAGTTCTTC. Variable domain in full (rest from reference TRBV9 and TRBJ2-1): DSGVTQTPKHLITATGQRVTLRCSPRSGDLSVYWYQQSLDQGLQFLIQYYNGEERAKGNILERFSAQQFPDLHSELNLSSLELGDSALYFCASSVVPGGGNEQFFGPGTRLTVL.

This clone has a handful of counts. The chain employs TRBV5-1 and TRBJ2-3; no clear D gene. Per the germline V gene, CDR1 is SGHRS and CDR2 is YFSETQ. CDR3 length equals 14 residues. Between the trimmed V and J ends, which lost 0 bases and 1 base, there was a span of 6 bases. The CDR3 sequence: CASSLATGTDTQYF. Here the CDR3 DNA reads TGCGCCAGCAGCTTGGCAACAGGCACAGATACGCAGTATTTT.

This clone was observed a handful of times. The rearrangement links TRBV5-1 to TRBJ2-1; D is unresolved. The CDR3 spans 13 residues. CDR1 is SGHRS and CDR2 is YFSETQ in the germline V gene. V was trimmed by 0 bases and J by 8 bases, leaving 9 bases between them. CDR3 protein: CASSLARRYEQFF. The CDR3, as DNA: TGCGCCAGCAGCTTGGCTAGAAGGTATGAGCAGTTCTTC.

This clone was detected only a few times. The rearrangement uses TRBV19 and TRBJ1-4; TRBD1 agrees at 7 bases. The CDR3 has 15 amino acids. CDR1 LNHDA and CDR2 SQIVND come from the germline V gene (reference sequence). V was clipped by 5 bases and J by 4 bases; unmatched bases: 7. CDR3 loop: CASSGPRGINEKLFF. Here the CDR3 DNA reads TGTGCCAGTAGTGGCCCCAGGGGGATTAATGAAAAACTGTTTTTT.

The sample holds a few counts of this clone. This chain links TRBV18 with TRBJ2-1; the D is unclear. V was clipped by 4 bases and J by 10 bases, with 14 bases between them. The V gene's germline CDR1 is KGHSH and CDR2 LQKENI. This CDR3 has 13 residues. The DNA of the CDR3 is TGTGCCAGCTCACTCGCCATAGAGGACGAGCAGTTCTTC. Protein sequence: CASSLAIEDEQFF.

The J gene is TRBJ2-2, the V gene TRBV11-3; D is ambiguous. This CDR3 spans 12 amino acids. V was pared by 8 bases and J by 3 bases, with 7 bases between. Germline V gene data show CDR1 as SGHNT and CDR2 as YENEEA. CDR3 sequence: CASGRYTGELFF. Here the CDR3 DNA reads TGTGCCAGCGGACGATACACCGGGGAGCTGTTTTTT.

CDR3 nucleotide sequence: TGCAGCGTTGAAGGGCTGGACAGGGGGCTAGGAGAAAAACTGTTTTTT. Translating it yields CSVEGLDRGLGEKLFF. The gene calls are TRBV29-1 and TRBJ1-4, with 11 bases aligning to TRBD1. CDR3 length: 16 amino acids. From germline, CDR1 is SQVTM and CDR2 ANQGSEA. V lost 1 base and J lost 8; bases outside the gene matches: 9.

This clone turned up a few times. The CDR3 loop reads CATARIGAPDTQYF. CDR3 DNA sequence: TGTGCCACCGCAAGAATAGGGGCTCCAGATACGCAGTATTTT. This chain uses TRBV27 with TRBJ2-3, with D perhaps matching TRBD1 (5 bases). The V end lost 10 bases, the J end lost 4 bases, and 18 bases lay between the germline ends. The length of the CDR3 is 14 residues. Germline V gene sequence: CDR1 MNHEY, CDR2 SMNVEV (reference sequence).

J is TRBJ2-6 and V is TRBV9; a possible D gene is TRBD1 (5 bases). Germline CDR1 and CDR2: SGDLS and YYNGEE. With 3 bases removed from V and 1 base from J, the gap between germline ends came to 8 bases. This CDR3 spans 15 amino acids. The DNA for the CDR3 is TGTGCCAGCAGCGCTCAGGGTTCTGGGGCCAACGTCCTGACTTTC. Translating gives CASSAQGSGANVLTF.

The sample holds a few counts of this clone. V usage is TRBV2 and J usage is TRBJ2-1, with 9 positions matching TRBD2. Trimming at V came to 6 bases and at J to 0 bases, leaving 3 bases not matched to a gene. CDR1 is SNHLY, CDR2 FYNNEI, per germline. This CDR3 region has 15 residues. As DNA, the CDR3 is TGTGCCAGCAGGGTTAGCGGGAGCTCCTACAATGAGCAGTTCTTC. Translated: CASRVSGSSYNEQFF.

This clone was found a few times. V gene TRBV11-1 combines with J gene TRBJ2-1, with 12 bases fitting TRBD2. The CDR3 has 15 residues. After removal of 6 bases from V and 5 bases from J, the junction contained 5 bases not matched to a gene. The germline gives CDR1 SGHAT, CDR2 FQDESV (reference sequence). CDR3 amino acids: CASSIRTSGNNEQFF. DNA for the CDR3: TGTGCCAGCAGTATTCGGACTAGCGGGAACAATGAGCAGTTCTTC.

This clone has only a few counts. The gene calls are TRBV4-1 and TRBJ1-1, with D uncertain. Per the germline V gene, CDR1 is MGHRA and CDR2 is YSYEKL. V lost 7 bases and J lost 1, with 10 bases in between. The CDR3 is 13 amino acids. CDR3 sequence (DNA): TGCGCCAGCAATTTTCAGGCGAACACTGAAGCTTTCTTT. The encoded protein is CASNFQANTEAFF.

The chain uses TRBV7-6 and TRBJ2-1; 7 nucleotides match TRBD1. Germline CDR1 SGHVS, CDR2 FNYEAQ. J lost 7 bases, V lost 5 bases, and 5 bases had no gene match. This CDR3 is built from 13 residues. DNA for the CDR3: TGTGCCAGCAGCACCCTGACAGGGAATGAGCAGTTCTTC. It yields the protein CASSTLTGNEQFF. Full variable domain (missing parts from reference TRBV7-6 and TRBJ2-1): GAGVSQSPRYKVTKRGQDVALRCDPISGHVSLYWYRQALGQGPEFLTYFNYEAQQDKSGLPNDRFSAERPEGSISTLTIQRTEQRDSAMYRCASSTLTGNEQFFGPGTRLTVL.

This clone was detected a few times. The genes are TRBV21-1 and TRBJ2-7; no check of the table's D call, TRBD1, against the DNA was made. TRBV21-1 is an annotated pseudogene. This CDR3 comprises 15 residues. For the CDR3, the DNA is TGTGCCAGCATCAACCCGGGCACGGCAGGGAACGAGCAGTACTTC. Its protein is CASINPGTAGNEQYF.

Only a few counts were recorded for this clone. The chain uses TRBV29-1 and TRBJ1-2; D ambiguous. Germline lookup yields CDR1 SQVTM and CDR2 ANQGSEA. V was cut by 7 bases and J by 4 bases, with 16 bases left in between. This CDR3 has 13 residues. The CDR3 sequence is CSALPDGGYGYTF. CDR3 in DNA: TGCAGCGCCCTGCCGGACGGAGGCTATGGCTACACCTTC.

The sample holds a few counts of this clone. The J gene is TRBJ2-6, the V gene TRBV4-1; D perhaps matches TRBD1 (5 bases). CDR3 length equals 16 residues. Trimming pared 2 bases from V and 0 bases from J, leaving 8 bases between. CDR1 and CDR2 from the germline V gene are MGHRA and YSYEKL. Written as DNA, the CDR3 is TGCGCCAGCAGCCAACGACAGTTCTCTGGGGCCAACGTCCTGACTTTC. This encodes CASSQRQFSGANVLTF.

This clone was seen only a few times. The chain has TRBV18 and TRBJ1-4; possibly TRBD1 for D (6 bases). The CDR3 loop spans 14 amino acids. CDR1 and CDR2 from the germline V gene are KGHSH and LQKENI. The V end lost 3 bases, the J end lost 3 bases, and 8 bases lay between the germline ends. The CDR3 region has the DNA TGTGCCAGCTCACCGACAGGCCCTAATGAAAAACTGTTTTTT. It yields the protein CASSPTGPNEKLFF.